This T cell receptor beta chain was captured in a study of tumor and adjacent non-tumor tissue in lung cancer. Study background: Patients were aged about 31 to 85, nine to eleven men and a handful of women, stage I to III.

This CDR3 region has 16 residues. The V gene's germline CDR1 is SGHTA and CDR2 FQGNSA. Three rounds of nested PCR, following a modified ARM-PCR protocol, produced the TCRbeta library. MiXCR, run by TCRdb on the multiplex PCR reads, gives a single entry per CDR3 protein. This table has more than 45,000 distinct CDR3 sequences, about 80% appearing once. This clonotype came up a few times. Its antigen is still unknown. Its ends do not fully match the called genes, so a read error is possible. The template was RNA from unsorted bulk tissue. The normal lung tissue was taken more than 3 cm from the tumor edge. Points from the study as a whole: Normal lung showed higher cumulative top 100 clone frequency than tumor. Tumor tissue had significantly higher TCR diversity than normal lung.

V is TRBV7-2 and J is TRBJ1-2; possibly TRBD1 for D (5 bases). Source material: distant non-tumor lung tissue. The receptor was derived from a woman aged 55-70 years with non-small cell lung cancer. DNA of the CDR3: TGTGACAGCAGCTCCCTCTTTGGGGGGGTCGCCTATGGCTACACCTTC. Translation gives CDSSSLFGGVAYGYTF. Together with reference TRBV7-2 and TRBJ1-2, the CDR3 gives the full variable domain: GAGVSQSPSNKVTEKGKDVELRCDPISGHTALYWYRQSLGQGLEFLIYFQGNSAPDKSGLPSDRFSAERTGGSVSTLTIQRTQQEDSAVYLCDSSSLFGGVAYGYTFGSGTRLTVV.